Each of the 29 T cell receptor beta chains below was sequenced from the same sample in a study of post-analysis software for immune sequencing data. Study-wide points: Patients carried four or five TRBV segments more frequently than controls did, and TRBV5-6, TRBV5-1 and TRBV20-1 were among them.

Unique molecular identifiers had been added to the TCR beta cDNA libraries. MiXCR, applied by TCRdb to the PCR reads, yields one record per CDR3 protein. Found here are some 240,000 distinct CDR3 sequences, 36% of them singletons; the top ten hold less than 6%. The antigens these receptors bind are not known. Specimen: blood. These receptors all stem from a girl aged 5 to 17 with multiple sclerosis.

The chain uses TRBV6-5 and TRBJ2-1; D might be TRBD2 (6 bases). The CDR3 length is 20 residues. Germline assignment: CDR1 MNHEY and CDR2 SVGAGI. Trimming cost V 2 bases and J 1 base, with 24 bases left between them. The chain's CDR3 is CASSYEKAGQVAASYNEQFF. The CDR3 nucleotides read TGTGCCAGCAGTTACGAGAAGGCCGGGCAAGTAGCGGCTTCCTACAATGAGCAGTTCTTC.

This clonotype has a count of ten or more. The chain links TRBV5-1 to TRBJ1-6; D unresolved. CDR1 and CDR2 from the germline V gene are SGHRS and YFSETQ. This CDR3 is 17 amino acids long. The germline V and J ends were trimmed by 1 base and 0 bases, with 11 bases remaining between them. CDR3 nucleotide sequence: TGCGCCAGCAGCTTGCTTCCAGGACGCTCCTATAATTCACCCCTCCACTTT. Its translation is CASSLLPGRSYNSPLHF.

In this sample, this clonotype turned up many times. CDR3 sequence: CASSYETAANYGYTF. The CDR3 DNA reads TGCGCCAGCAGCTATGAGACAGCAGCTAACTATGGCTACACCTTC. This chain connects TRBV4-1 to TRBJ1-2; the D gene is possibly TRBD1 (5 bases). Looked up from germline, CDR1 is MGHRA and CDR2 is YSYEKL. The CDR3 is made up of 15 amino acids. The V gene lost 5 bases and the J gene lost 0 bases, with 13 bases spanning the gap.

This chain uses TRBV5-1 with TRBJ1-5; tentative D call: TRBD1 (6 bases). The CDR3 contains 15 residues. V dropped 4 bases and J dropped 4 bases, with 15 bases sitting between them. In germline, CDR1 is SGHRS, CDR2 YFSETQ. CDR3 sequence (DNA): TGCGCCAGCAGCCCGGATGGACAGATAAATCAGCCCCAGCATTTT. Its translation is CASSPDGQINQPQHF.

The chain links TRBV29-1 to TRBJ1-1; D call uncertain. Trimming cost V 4 bases and J 2 bases, with 11 bases left between them. The CDR3 is 13 amino acids. Germline CDR1 and CDR2: SQVTM and ANQGSEA. CDR3 DNA: TGCAGCGTTGTAAGGGAGGGAAACACTGAAGCTTTCTTT. This gives the protein CSVVREGNTEAFF.

The chain has TRBV28 and TRBJ2-3; D is possibly TRBD1 (6 bases). V was trimmed by 3 bases and J by 3 bases, leaving 10 bases between them. This CDR3 has 14 amino acids. Germline CDR1 is MDHEN and CDR2 is SYDVKM. CDR3 sequence reads: CASSFLQGTDTQYF. The DNA for the CDR3 is TGTGCCAGCAGTTTCCTCCAGGGGACAGATACGCAGTATTTT.

As to this clonotype: A junction boundary mismatches the germline segment, possibly from a read error. The chain couples TRBV20-1 to TRBJ1-1, with D possibly matching TRBD1 (6 bases). CDR3 length equals 15 residues. Germline lookup yields CDR1 DFQATT and CDR2 SNEGSKA (reference sequence). The CDR3, as DNA: TGCAGTACTAGACGGAGGACAGCGATGAACACTGAAGCTTTCTTT. Its translation is CSTRRRTAMNTEAFF.

The CDR3 is CASSVDRGEQYF. The CDR3 nucleotides read TGTGCCAGCAGCGTTGACCGGGGCGAGCAGTACTTC. The chain is built from TRBV9 and TRBJ2-7, with D tentatively TRBD2 (5 bases). Germline-derived CDR1 and CDR2 are SGDLS and YYNGEE. V dropped 2 bases and J dropped 6 bases, with 9 bases sitting between them. CDR3 length: 12 residues.

There are many counts of this clonotype. The chain recombines TRBV6-6 with TRBJ1-1; 7 nucleotides align to TRBD1. The trim removed 5 bases at V and 3 bases at J, leaving 6 bases unmatched. Germline values: CDR1 MNHNY, CDR2 SVGAGI (reference sequence). The CDR3 length is 14 residues. As DNA, the CDR3 is TGTGCCAGCAGTACGACAGGGTGGGACACTGAAGCTTTCTTT. Protein: CASSTTGWDTEAFF.

J is TRBJ2-2 and V is TRBV20-1, with D unclear. Germline assignment: CDR1 DFQATT and CDR2 SNEGSKA (reference sequence). The V and J ends lost 0 bases and 2 bases respectively, with 10 bases between them. The CDR3 sequence is 15 residues long. The CDR3, as DNA: TGCAGTGCTAGAGATCGGTATCAAAACACCGGGGAGCTGTTTTTT. It codes for CSARDRYQNTGELFF.

The chain uses TRBV5-1 and TRBJ2-7, with a tentative D call TRBD1 (6 bases). This CDR3 spans 12 amino acids. The V end was cut by 6 bases, the J end by 1 base, with 8 bases between. Germline assignment: CDR1 SGHRS and CDR2 YFSETQ. CDR3 DNA sequence: TGCGCCAGCAAGGGGGTTTCCTACGAGCAGTACTTC. It encodes CASKGVSYEQYF.

Note on this clonotype: A read error may account for a junction end that differs from germline. This chain links TRBV20-1 with TRBJ2-3; maybe TRBD2 (6 bases). CDR1 is DFQATT and CDR2 is SNEGSKA in the germline V gene (reference sequence). The CDR3 consists of 14 residues. CDR3 sequence: CSARAGGATGTQYF. For the CDR3, the DNA is TGCAGTGCTAGAGCTGGCGGGGCCACAGGTACGCAGTATTTT.

This clonotype was seen many times. The gene calls are TRBV7-2 and TRBJ2-5; D remains ambiguous. CDR1 and CDR2 from the germline V gene are SGHTA and FQGNSA. The CDR3 spans 13 residues. V was shortened by 5 bases and J by 1 base, with 8 bases between the two germline ends. In DNA, the CDR3 is TGTGCCAGCAGCACCCAGTCCCAAGAGACCCAGTACTTC. Translated: CASSTQSQETQYF.

This clonotype was found many times. The chain combines TRBV7-3 with TRBJ2-3; D possibly corresponds to TRBD2 (6 bases). The V end was cut by 3 bases, the J end by 7 bases, with 20 bases between. The germline V gene encodes CDR1 SGHTA and CDR2 FQGTGA. The CDR3 spans 16 residues. DNA of the CDR3: TGTGCCAGCAGCTTCGAGGCTCCGGGAGTAGGGCATACGCAGTATTTT. This sequence encodes CASSFEAPGVGHTQYF.

This chain joins TRBV11-2 and TRBJ2-4; TRBD1 agrees at 10 bases. The CDR3 runs to 14 residues. The V gene's germline CDR1 is SGHAT and CDR2 FQNNGV. Trimming took 4 bases from V and 8 from J; bases not matched to a gene: 5. This CDR3 reads CASSCGTGDDIQYF. CDR3 DNA sequence: TGTGCCAGCAGCTGCGGGACAGGGGATGACATTCAGTACTTC.

This clonotype has more than one count but fewer than ten. The genes are TRBV30 and TRBJ2-6; D perhaps matches TRBD2 (7 bases). CDR3 size: 16 residues. The germline gives CDR1 GTSNPN, CDR2 SVGIG (reference sequence). The V and J ends lost 2 bases and 2 bases respectively, with 13 bases between them. The CDR3 reads CAWSYGGGAGANVLTF. CDR3 coding DNA: TGTGCCTGGAGTTACGGAGGGGGGGCTGGGGCCAACGTCCTGACTTTC.

The rearrangement links TRBV27 to TRBJ2-5; weak D call: TRBD1 (6 bases). The CDR3 contains 14 residues. Germline V gene sequence: CDR1 MNHEY, CDR2 SMNVEV (reference sequence). V dropped 2 bases and J dropped 4 bases, with 11 bases sitting between them. CDR3 sequence (DNA): TGTGCCAGCAGTTTAAAAGGGGGACGAGAGACCCAGTACTTC. Translation: CASSLKGGRETQYF.

Of note for this clonotype: At one boundary the junction diverges from the germline segment, which might be a read error. The rearrangement uses TRBV7-2 and TRBJ2-3, with D unclear. The V gene's germline CDR1 is SGHTA and CDR2 FQGNSA. The CDR3 contains 13 residues. The CDR3 spells CAGSSPRTDTQYF. The CDR3 coding sequence is TGTGCCGGCAGCTCCCCCCGGACAGATACGCAGTATTTT.

This clonotype has a count of ten or more. The V call is TRBV7-9, the J call TRBJ2-5; unclear D gene. This CDR3 has 15 amino acids. V lost 0 bases to trimming and J lost 0 bases, with 8 bases between them. Per the germline V gene, CDR1 is SEHNR and CDR2 is FQNEAQ (reference sequence). As DNA, the CDR3 is TGTGCCAGCAGCTTAGCCGAGTGGTACCAAGAGACCCAGTACTTC. This gives the protein CASSLAEWYQETQYF.

In this sample, this clonotype turned up a few times. V and J are TRBV24-1 and TRBJ2-1, with D uncertain. The CDR3 totals 11 residues. Germline CDR1 KGHDR, CDR2 SFDVKD. Trimming cost V 8 bases and J 6 bases, with 7 bases left between them. In DNA form, the CDR3 reads TGTGCCACCACCAGGAGCAATGAGCAGTTCTTC. Amino acid sequence: CATTRSNEQFF.

This clonotype was observed at least ten times. This chain connects TRBV20-1 to TRBJ1-5; D is undetermined. The CDR3 consists of 15 residues. Deletions cut 0 bases from V and 5 bases from J, with 14 bases between. The germline V gene has CDR1 DFQATT and CDR2 SNEGSKA (reference sequence). CDR3 protein: CSARDDPDRDQPQHF. The DNA for the CDR3 is TGCAGTGCTAGAGACGATCCGGATAGGGATCAGCCCCAGCATTTT.

This clonotype was found many times. The chain recombines TRBV5-1 with TRBJ2-5; maybe TRBD1 (6 bases). V lost 1 base, J lost 5 bases, and 12 bases lay in between. The CDR3 consists of 14 residues. Germline V gives CDR1 SGHRS, CDR2 YFSETQ. CDR3 nucleotides: TGCGCCAGCAGCTTGAGTCAGGGGCCCGAGACCCAGTACTTC. Encoded protein: CASSLSQGPETQYF.

As to this clonotype: A much larger clone lies a single base off, so this may be a read error. This chain connects TRBV28 to TRBJ2-4, with a possible D match to TRBD2 (6 bases). The germline V and J ends were trimmed by 7 bases and 1 base, with 17 bases remaining between them. Germline V gene sequence: CDR1 MDHEN, CDR2 SYDVKM. The CDR3 is made up of 16 amino acids. CDR3 sequence: CASKALGGSAKNIQYF. The CDR3 DNA reads as TGTGCCAGCAAAGCCTTGGGGGGATCGGCCAAAAACATTCAGTACTTC.

The chain employs TRBV6-6 and TRBJ2-7; TRBD1 matches at 9 bases. Gene TRBJ2-5 matches the end of the DNA better, so the J call may be wrong. Germline CDR1 MNHNY, CDR2 SVGAGI (reference sequence). The CDR3 contains 14 residues. The CDR3 sequence: CANVPGQGKETQYF. Written as DNA, the CDR3 is TGTGCCAATGTACCGGGACAGGGAAAAGAGACCCAGTACTTC.

This chain links TRBV6-5 with TRBJ2-1; D may be TRBD1 (5 bases). The CDR3 length is 15 residues. V was clipped by 2 bases and J by 2 bases, with 10 bases between them. Per the germline V gene, CDR1 is MNHEY and CDR2 is SVGAGI. CDR3 DNA: TGTGCCAGCAGTTACGCAAAGGGGCCCTACAATGAGCAGTTCTTC. Residues: CASSYAKGPYNEQFF.

The V call is TRBV2, the J call TRBJ2-1; D tentatively reads TRBD1 or TRBD2 (6 bases each). The CDR3 has 15 residues. CDR1 SNHLY and CDR2 FYNNEI come from the germline V gene. V was clipped by 4 bases and J by 8 bases, with 18 bases between them. This CDR3 is CASSVEGSGAHEQFF. The CDR3 nucleotides are TGTGCCAGCAGTGTCGAGGGGTCGGGGGCCCATGAGCAGTTCTTC.

J is TRBJ2-1 and V is TRBV7-2, with D perhaps TRBD1 or TRBD2 (6 bases each). CDR3 length equals 13 residues. CDR1 and CDR2 from the germline V gene are SGHTA and FQGNSA. V was cut by 10 bases and J by 11 bases, with 21 bases left in between. The CDR3 DNA reads as TGTGCCAACCGGGGGCCCGAAGGGGATAAGCAGTTCTTC. Translating it yields CANRGPEGDKQFF. Drawing the rest from reference TRBV7-2 and TRBJ2-1, the complete variable domain is GAGVSQSPSNKVTEKGKDVELRCDPISGHTALYWYRQSLGQGLEFLIYFQGNSAPDKSGLPSDRFSAERTGGSVSTLTIQRTQQEDSAVYLCANRGPEGDKQFFGPGTRLTVL.

The sample holds a few counts of this clonotype. This chain uses TRBV6-2 or TRBV6-3 with TRBJ2-2, with D maybe TRBD2 (5 bases). Germline CDR1 and CDR2: MNHEY and SVGEGT. The CDR3 is 16 amino acids. Trimming shortened V by 5 bases and J by 7 bases, and 20 bases separated the two germline ends. CDR3 loop: CASSTDWEPPGGELFF. DNA of the CDR3: TGTGCCAGCAGTACGGATTGGGAGCCACCCGGCGGGGAGCTGTTTTTT.

The sample holds many counts of this clonotype. The V gene is TRBV20-1, the J gene TRBJ1-5, with D perhaps matching TRBD1 (6 bases). V lost 4 bases, J lost 4 bases, and 8 bases lay in between. The CDR3 is 12 amino acids. Per germline, CDR1 DFQATT and CDR2 SNEGSKA (reference sequence). The CDR3, as DNA: TGCAGTGCTATGGGACATAATCAGCCCCAGCATTTT. It is translated as CSAMGHNQPQHF.